This T cell receptor (beta chain) was identified during a study of blood T cells in healthy people across ages (dated by TCRdb to between 2015 and 2016). For the study in its entirety: In model experiments, template switching captured roughly one uniquely barcoded TCR beta cDNA molecule for every two T cells. To track age-related changes in TCR beta repertoire diversity, the study relied on deep sequencing normalized with unique cDNA molecular identifiers. The study analyzed two additional independent replicas of 1 million unique cDNA reads from the same blood draw for two donors, one aged 18 to 30 and one aged 80 or older. The donors were divided into four age groups: young (average approximately 15 years), middle-aged (under 40), aged (under 70) and long-lived (nearly 85). To avoid experimental bias, donors of different ages were randomly spread across the sequencing lanes. General findings and caveats noted by the study authors: As age increased, observed TCR beta diversity per million T cells dropped in a roughly linear way, and a significant reduction was already evident by age 40. There was a strong correlation between observed TCR beta diversity and the percentage of naive T cells measured by flow cytometry. Compared with the aged group, the long-lived group had more naive CD4+ T cells, fewer expanded clones and increased TCR diversity, a pattern suggesting age selection. Conclusive comparison of naive and antigen-experienced compartments was prevented by the profiling of bulk unsorted PBMCs. Estimates of total diversity from one million sequenced T cells were regarded as lower bounds and underestimates. Donor CMV infection status was unknown, potentially confounding age-related changes in expanded clonotypes.

A note on this clonotype: No cognate antigen has been identified for it. Base qualities were left out, and no much larger clone turns up one base away.

Libraries were built with 5' RACE. Sequencer: Illumina HiSeq 2500. A second about 7 to 12 cycle PCR used a sample-barcoded 5' primer and a J-beta primer mix. Each TCR beta cDNA molecule received a unique molecular identifier from a template-switch 5' adaptor carrying 12 random nucleotides. At least 2.5 million CDR3-containing paired-end reads were obtained from each sample. First-strand cDNA was synthesized from all RNA with the Mint cDNA synthesis kit, primed by a TRBC-specific oligonucleotide. After uracil-DNA glycosylase treatment, a first 18-cycle PCR used universal primers M1SS and BC2_uni_R on all cDNA. In the authors' own workflow: For normalization, 1 million high-quality reads were randomly selected from each sample, with every read carrying a distinct molecular identifier. Instead of being binned into consensus sequences, reads with shared molecular identifiers were discarded. CDR3 identification, clonotype clustering and error correction used MiTCR with a Q25 quality threshold and the strictest error-elimination algorithm. A nonparametric unseen species model using Euler transformation provided a lower-bound estimate of total TCR beta diversity. TCRdb trimmed the raw reads at Q25, called clones with MiXCR and kept productive beta chains. When rows share a CDR3 protein, they turn into one entry using the most common DNA and genes. The authors' filters were not applied to this entry. This sample lists about 1,500,000 distinct CDR3 sequences; 28% were detected once. Over 7% of the sample is in the top ten clones.

Donors were a few dozen systemically healthy Caucasian individuals from Russia aged about 6 to 100 years. Each donor gave 9.5 to 10 milliliters of peripheral blood, drawn into EDTA-treated Vacutainer tubes. Ficoll-Paque density-gradient centrifugation was used to isolate PBMCs, with at least 7 million obtained per sample. Trizol reagent was used to extract total RNA from PBMCs, with at least 5 micrograms per sample. For every donor, flow cytometry on a PBMC aliquot measured the percentage of naive CD45RAhigh/CD27high T cells. Sequencing was performed on blood. The source of this sequence is a young woman in good health.

The nucleotides are TGCGCCAGCAGCAGGACTCTCTCTGGAAACACCATATATTTT. Translated, this gives CASSRTLSGNTIYF. Recombination linked TRBV5-1 to TRBJ1-3; the D gene cannot be named for sure. Relative to germline, V is 4 bases shorter and J is 0 bases shorter, with 8 bases between their ends. The CDR3 covers 14 residues, taking in both the cysteine and the phenylalanine. Only the CDR3 portion is preserved as DNA: 42 bases, with reading frame beginning at the first base. As encoded in the germline V gene, CDR1 is SGHRS while CDR2 is YFSETQ.